Presented here are 3 T cell receptor beta chains from one specimen sequenced in a study of control samples from healthy donors and cancer patients. TCRdb's copy holds only in-frame clones and misses some; the assay was immunoSEQ multiplex PCR. The top ten clones hold approximately 10% of a sample with 100,000 or so clones, 79% of them seen once. The specimen was blood. These receptors were taken from a woman under 40 in good health.

V and J are TRBV27 and TRBJ1-1; tentative D call: TRBD1 (6 bases). CDR1 MNHEY and CDR2 SMNVEV come from the germline V gene (reference sequence). Trimming took 6 bases from V and 4 from J, leaving 9 bases between them. The CDR3 is 12 residues long. The CDR3 DNA is TGTGCCAGCAGAGGGGGTAGCACTGAAGCTTTCTTT. It translates to CASRGGSTEAFF.

The chain uses TRBV5-1 and TRBJ2-1, with TRBD2 matching 9 bases. Germline V CDR1 and CDR2: SGHRS, YFSETQ. The CDR3 contains 14 residues. The trim removed 5 bases at V and 9 bases at J, leaving 9 bases unmatched. CDR3 coding DNA: TGCGCCAGCAGAGTGGGACTAGCAGCCGGTGAGCAGTTCTTC. Encoded protein: CASRVGLAAGEQFF. Variable domain in full (rest from reference TRBV5-1 and TRBJ2-1): KAGVTQTPRYLIKTRGQQVTLSCSPISGHRSVSWYQQTPGQGLQFLFEYFSETQRNKGNFPGRFSGRQFSNSRSEMNVSTLELGDSALYLCASRVGLAAGEQFFGPGTRLTVL.

The chain has TRBV30 and TRBJ1-5; D unclear. V was clipped by 0 bases and J by 4 bases, with 10 bases between them. The germline V gene has CDR1 GTSNPN and CDR2 SVGIG (reference sequence). The CDR3 totals 14 residues. CDR3 amino acids: CAWSVGAANQPQHF. CDR3 nucleotides: TGTGCCTGGAGTGTAGGCGCCGCTAATCAGCCCCAGCATTTT.